Sequencing of this TCR beta chain was carried out in a study of blood T cell repertoires in COVID-19 (dated by TCRdb to the early 2020s). Context from the whole study: Collaborator samples came from the United States, Italy and Spain and covered acute and convalescent phases of COVID-19. The prospective study material was composed of cDNA or gDNA derived from T cells, B-cell-depleted T cells, or PBMCs. The dataset comprised deeply sampled blood TCRbeta repertoires from subjects exposed to, actively infected with, or recovered from COVID-19. The repertoires were released in a freely available public database intended as a resource for research on the immune response to SARS-CoV-2. The samples were drawn from two sources: the first 160 participants of the ongoing ImmuneRACE study, and approximately 1,300 subjects contributed by 6 global collaborators. Nearly every sample came with metadata listing a de-identified subject ID, COVID-19 status, age in years and sex. HLA class I and class II types, where available, came from metadata supplied by the sample provider rather than from assay-based typing. Overall study results and their limits: The quantity of clinical and demographic metadata differed by source and by participant and was supplied without curation.

As for this clone: What antigen it recognizes has not been identified. No much larger clonotype is one base removed from it; base qualities were not supplied.

Enrolling through a virtual design, the prospective study's participants ranged in age from about 18 to 89 years and lived across some 23 United States geographic areas. To assign participants to cohorts, the prospective study relied on clinical history that participants themselves reported in a screening survey and a study questionnaire. A participant counted as exposed if, within 2 weeks of entering the study, that participant had been in contact with someone who had a PCR-confirmed or clinician-diagnosed COVID-19 case. In the prospective study, mobile phlebotomists collected whole blood, serum and a nasopharyngeal or oropharyngeal swab from each participant. Additional blood draws and questionnaires over an approximately 2-month period could optionally be provided by prospective study participants. Blood samples from the prospective study were shipped frozen or at room temperature prior to DNA extraction.

Taken from cysteine to phenylalanine, the CDR3 has 15 residues. CDR3 DNA is the only sequence kept; it has 45 bases, read in frame from the first base. Deletion took 0 bases off V and 4 bases off J, with a span of 12 bases between the germline ends. The CDR1 and CDR2 encoded by the germline V gene are SGHRS and YFSETQ. TCRbeta CDR3 regions were amplified from genomic DNA using the immunoSEQ Assay, a bias-controlled multiplex PCR. The original pipeline was this. Within the assay, amplification of reference gene primers was used to estimate how many nucleated cells each sample contained. To quantify the absolute abundance of each unique TCRbeta CDR3 rearrangement, sequence reads were collapsed and filtered. For each sample, productive Simpson clonality was calculated as the square root of Simpson's diversity index over productive rearrangements. TCRdb stores this immuneACCESS table with in-frame sequences only. Part of the clones is absent; in the studies checked, under half of the shortfall reflects unresolved V genes, and no reason is known for the rest. D and trimming were read from the DNA, whereas the V and J calls and clone size are those reported in that table. Present in this sample are 250,000 to 300,000 clones, approximately 82% of which were seen just once. Of the sample, 5% falls within the top ten clones.

This sequence uses TRBV5-1 and TRBJ2-3, and possibly TRBD1, on 6 matching bases. Sequencing was done on a sample of PBMCs or T cells enriched from blood (not recorded which). This clonotype originated in a man aged 40-49 years who had been exposed to COVID-19. The CDR3 loop reads CASSLGQGFPDTQYF. The sequence in DNA is TGCGCCAGCAGCTTGGGCCAGGGGTTCCCAGATACGCAGTATTTT.